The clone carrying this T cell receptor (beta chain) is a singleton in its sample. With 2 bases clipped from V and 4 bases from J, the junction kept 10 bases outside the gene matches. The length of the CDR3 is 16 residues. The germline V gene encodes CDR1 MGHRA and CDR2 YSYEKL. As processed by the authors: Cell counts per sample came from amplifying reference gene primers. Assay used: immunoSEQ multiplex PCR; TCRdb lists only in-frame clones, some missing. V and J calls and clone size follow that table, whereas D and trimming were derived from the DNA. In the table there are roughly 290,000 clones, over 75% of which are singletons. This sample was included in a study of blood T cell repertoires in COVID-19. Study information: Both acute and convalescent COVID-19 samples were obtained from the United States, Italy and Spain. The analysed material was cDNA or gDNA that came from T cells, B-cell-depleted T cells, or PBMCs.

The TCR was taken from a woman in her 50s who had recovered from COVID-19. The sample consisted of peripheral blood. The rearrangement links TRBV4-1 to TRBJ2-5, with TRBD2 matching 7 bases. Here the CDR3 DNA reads TGCGCCAGCAGCCAACCAGGGAGGGAGTGGGGAGAGACCCAGTACTTC. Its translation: CASSQPGREWGETQYF.